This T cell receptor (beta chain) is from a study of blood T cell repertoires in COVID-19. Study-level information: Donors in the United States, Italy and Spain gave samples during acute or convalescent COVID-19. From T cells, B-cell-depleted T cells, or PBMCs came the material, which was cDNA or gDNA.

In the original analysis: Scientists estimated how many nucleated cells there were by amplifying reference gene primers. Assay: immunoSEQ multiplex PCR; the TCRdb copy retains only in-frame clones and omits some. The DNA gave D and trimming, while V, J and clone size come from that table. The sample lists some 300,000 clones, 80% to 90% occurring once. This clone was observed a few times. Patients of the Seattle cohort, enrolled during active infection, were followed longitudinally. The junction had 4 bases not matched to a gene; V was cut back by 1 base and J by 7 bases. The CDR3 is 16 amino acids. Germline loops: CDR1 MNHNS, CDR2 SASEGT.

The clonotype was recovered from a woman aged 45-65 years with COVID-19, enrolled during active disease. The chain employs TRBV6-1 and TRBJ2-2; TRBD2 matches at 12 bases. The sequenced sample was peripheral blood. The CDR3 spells CASSEGLAGVYGELFF. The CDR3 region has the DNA TGTGCCAGCAGTGAAGGACTAGCGGGAGTTTACGGGGAGCTGTTTTTT.